This T cell receptor (beta chain) is from a study of blood T cell repertoires in COVID-19. In germline, CDR1 is LNHDA, CDR2 SQIVND (reference sequence). CDR3 size: 12 residues. J was trimmed by 9 bases and V by 6 bases; bases with no gene match: 5. Here immunoSEQ multiplex PCR was the method, and the copy in TCRdb shows in-frame clones only, minus some. The table has roughly 100,000 clones, about 80% seen once. The J gene is TRBJ1-2, the V gene TRBV19; 9 nucleotides align to TRBD1. Source material: peripheral blood. This clonotype was sampled from a man aged 55 to 69 with acute or convalescent COVID-19. The CDR3 spells CASSTTGGSYTF. As DNA, the CDR3 is TGTGCCAGTAGCACGACAGGGGGGAGCTACACCTTC.